A single sample gave rise to the 3 T cell receptor beta chains below, sequenced in a study of CD8+ T cells in alopecia areata. RNA was isolated and reverse transcribed to cDNA, the sequencing template. The protocol was immunoSEQ multiplex PCR, while the TCRdb copy is restricted to in-frame clones and leaves out a portion. The sample holds 150,000 to 200,000 clones, approximately 57% seen once. The treatment is: oral pan-JAK inhibitor, 5-10 mg twice daily. Sequenced material: CD4+ T cells sorted from blood, taken at week 24, from a patient treated with tofacitinib. Receptors were obtained from a human donor with alopecia areata.

The rearrangement uses TRBV27 and TRBJ2-3; D is uncertain. The CDR3 is 13 residues long. V shed 2 bases and J shed 1 base, with 4 bases lying between them. From germline, CDR1 is MNHEY and CDR2 SMNVEV (reference sequence). CDR3 nucleotide sequence: TGTGCCAGCAGTTTACTAGGCACAGATACGCAGTATTTT. Its translation: CASSLLGTDTQYF.

The J gene is TRBJ1-2, the V gene TRBV6-5, with 8 positions matching TRBD1. This CDR3 has 16 amino acids. Germline CDR1 MNHEY, CDR2 SVGAGI. Trimming took 4 bases from V and 3 from J; bases not matched to a gene: 10. For the CDR3, the DNA is TGTGCCAGCAGTTCCAAGACAGGGGAGTTTGACTATGGCTACACCTTC. As protein: CASSSKTGEFDYGYTF.

This chain connects TRBV5-1 to TRBJ1-4; D may be TRBD1 (5 bases). V was pared by 3 bases and J by 6 bases, with 9 bases between. From germline, CDR1 is SGHRS and CDR2 YFSETQ. CDR3 length equals 13 residues. In DNA form, the CDR3 reads TGCGCCAGCAGCTCAGGGATCGATGAAAAACTGTTTTTT. It yields the protein CASSSGIDEKLFF.